This T cell receptor (beta chain) stems from a study of blood T cell repertoires in COVID-19. Recruits, aged roughly 18 to 90 years, lived in 20 to 30 US areas. The study counted Cohort 3 donors as recovered given two negative PCRs, clearance, or symptom resolution. Data came from immunoSEQ multiplex PCR; TCRdb stores just in-frame clones and leaves some out. This sample has approximately 280,000 clones, with around 85% found just once. CDR1 is SGHTA and CDR2 is FQGNSA in the germline V gene. V lost 1 base to trimming and J lost 7 bases; unmatched junction nucleotides: 4. The CDR3 loop spans 16 amino acids.

The chain joins TRBV7-2 to TRBJ2-1; TRBD2 aligns across 13 bases. The source of this sequence is a woman in her forties who had recovered from COVID-19. The source material was PBMCs or T cells enriched from blood (not recorded which). This chain's CDR3 is CASSLVGTSGANEQFF. DNA for the CDR3: TGTGCCAGCAGCTTAGTCGGGACTAGCGGGGCTAATGAGCAGTTCTTC. Supplemented by reference TRBV7-2 and TRBJ2-1, the full variable domain reads GAGVSQSPSNKVTEKGKDVELRCDPISGHTALYWYRQSLGQGLEFLIYFQGNSAPDKSGLPSDRFSAERTGGSVSTLTIQRTQQEDSAVYLCASSLVGTSGANEQFFGPGTRLTVL.